These 26 T cell receptor beta chains came from one sample sequenced in a study of T cell responses to AZD1222 COVID-19 vaccine. Clones were read by immunoSEQ multiplex PCR, and TCRdb kept only the in-frame ones, dropping some. The data show under 150,000 clones, around nine tenths seen once. Sequencing used peripheral blood, obtained on day 0 of MenACWY control vaccination. The receptor source for this set is an adult in good health.

This clone has just a few counts. The J gene is TRBJ2-7, the V gene TRBV11-2, with D tentatively TRBD1 (6 bases). V dropped 6 bases and J dropped 1 base, with 10 bases sitting between them. Germline V gives CDR1 SGHAT, CDR2 FQNNGV. The CDR3 spans 13 residues. CDR3 coding DNA: TGTGCCAGCAGACAGACAGGATCCTACGAGCAGTACTTC. Translated, it gives CASRQTGSYEQYF.

This chain joins TRBV10-3 and TRBJ1-5; D not certain. CDR1 and CDR2 (germline): ENHRY, SYGVKD. The CDR3 is 13 residues long. Trimming took off 0 bases at V and 5 bases at J, with 5 bases between the two ends. The CDR3 DNA reads as TGTGCCATCAGTGAGTCCAGTTATCAGCCCCAGCATTTT. Residues: CAISESSYQPQHF.

This chain joins TRBV16 and TRBJ1-2; 9 bases align to TRBD1. The V and J ends lost 2 bases and 1 base, in that order; junction bases with no gene match: 2. Germline CDR1 and CDR2: KGHSY and FQNENV. The CDR3 extends over 15 amino acids. The CDR3 coding sequence is TGTGCCAGCAGCCAAGGACAGGGGCTTAACTATGGCTACACCTTC. It codes for CASSQGQGLNYGYTF.

This clone was seen just once. This chain joins TRBV30 and TRBJ2-7, with D maybe TRBD1 (6 bases). Germline CDR1 reads GTSNPN; CDR2 reads SVGIG (reference sequence). The V and J ends lost 0 bases and 4 bases respectively, with 19 bases between them. There are 16 residues in the CDR3. The CDR3 sequence is CAWSVRTGQGTYEQYF. The CDR3 DNA follows: TGTGCCTGGAGTGTACGTACTGGGCAGGGGACGTACGAGCAGTACTTC.

This chain uses TRBV5-1 with TRBJ2-4, with D possibly matching TRBD1 (6 bases). Germline values: CDR1 SGHRS, CDR2 YFSETQ. This CDR3 is 13 amino acids long. V lost 0 bases, J lost 7 bases, and 8 bases lay in between. The CDR3 coding sequence is TGCGCCAGCAGCTTGGAAAGGGGGAACATTCAGTACTTC. This sequence encodes CASSLERGNIQYF.

The chain recombines TRBV2 with TRBJ1-2; D uncertain. Trimming left V 0 bases short and J 5 bases short, with 7 bases between. CDR3 length: 13 residues. The germline CDR1 and CDR2 sequences are SNHLY and FYNNEI. The CDR3 region has the DNA TGTGCCAGCAGTGAAGCCGCTTTTTATGGCTACACCTTC. This encodes CASSEAAFYGYTF.

V is TRBV5-1 and J is TRBJ2-6; D call uncertain. CDR3 length: 15 residues. The germline V gene has CDR1 SGHRS and CDR2 YFSETQ. The V and J ends lost 5 bases and 0 bases respectively, with 9 bases between them. This CDR3 reads CASSHGYSGANVLTF. CDR3 sequence (DNA): TGCGCCAGCAGTCATGGTTACTCTGGGGCCAACGTCCTGACTTTC.

The rearrangement uses TRBV9 and TRBJ1-1; weak D call: TRBD1 (6 bases). V was shortened by 4 bases and J by 4 bases, with 14 bases between the two germline ends. Germline CDR1 is SGDLS and CDR2 is YYNGEE. This CDR3 contains 14 residues. The CDR3 loop reads CASSRTGLGTEAFF. The CDR3 DNA is TGTGCCAGCAGCCGAACAGGGTTGGGCACTGAAGCTTTCTTT.

The chain joins TRBV6-4 to TRBJ1-2; D perhaps matches TRBD1 (6 bases). Germline assignment: CDR1 MRHNA and CDR2 SNTAGT. The CDR3 sequence is 15 residues long. Trimming left V 0 bases short and J 6 bases short, with 14 bases between. The CDR3: CASSDSYRAYDGYTF. For the CDR3, the DNA is TGTGCCAGCAGTGACTCGTACAGGGCGTATGATGGCTACACCTTC.

The chain is built from TRBV27 and TRBJ2-2; no firm D call. Germline CDR1 and CDR2: MNHEY and SMNVEV (reference sequence). The CDR3 has 12 residues. With 7 bases removed from V and 0 bases from J, the gap between germline ends came to 3 bases. The CDR3 here is CASTANTGELFF. In DNA, the CDR3 is TGTGCCAGCACAGCGAACACCGGGGAGCTGTTTTTT.

The chain combines TRBV19 with TRBJ1-1, with D uncertain. The CDR3 totals 14 residues. CDR1 LNHDA and CDR2 SQIVND come from the germline V gene (reference sequence). The germline V and J ends were trimmed by 6 bases and 0 bases, with 11 bases remaining between them. Written as DNA, the CDR3 is TGTGCCAGTAGCGGGCGCGTGATGAACACTGAAGCTTTCTTT. Residues: CASSGRVMNTEAFF.

The rearrangement uses TRBV5-1 and TRBJ1-1, with 7 bases aligning to TRBD1. CDR3 length: 15 residues. Germline V CDR1 and CDR2: SGHRS, YFSETQ. The ends lost 4 bases at V and 7 bases at J; junction bases unmatched: 13. CDR3 bases: TGCGCCAGCAGCCCCGGGACAGCGACTACAGGTGAAGCTTTCTTT. Translation: CASSPGTATTGEAFF.

The V gene is TRBV3-1 (or the pseudogene TRBV3-2), the J gene TRBJ1-4; 7 nucleotides line up with TRBD1. This CDR3 comprises 14 residues. After removal of 5 bases from V and 5 bases from J, the junction contained 5 bases not matched to a gene. CDR1 is LGHDT, CDR2 YNNKEL, per germline (reference sequence). The CDR3 is CASSIRTGNEKLFF. CDR3 DNA: TGTGCCAGCAGCATTCGGACAGGAAATGAAAAACTGTTTTTT.

The CDR3: CASSPGTENSPLHF. In DNA form, the CDR3 reads TGTGCCAGCTCACCCGGGACAGAGAATTCACCCCTCCACTTT. The rearrangement joins TRBV18 to TRBJ1-6, with TRBD1 matching 7 bases. The CDR3 length is 14 residues. V lost 3 bases, J lost 7 bases, and 3 bases stayed unmatched. CDR1 and CDR2 (germline): KGHSH, LQKENI.

The chain combines TRBV6-2 or TRBV6-3 with TRBJ1-5, with a tentative D call TRBD1 (5 bases). The V end lost 5 bases, the J end lost 7 bases, and 15 bases lay between the germline ends. CDR3 size: 14 residues. Germline CDR1 MNHEY, CDR2 SVGEGT. The CDR3 spells CASSLGGVGQPQHF. The CDR3, as DNA: TGTGCCAGCAGTCTCGGGGGGGTAGGGCAGCCCCAGCATTTT.

DNA for the CDR3: TGCGCCAGCAGCGTACGTCCGGGACGGGCCTCTGGGGCCAACGTCCTGACTTTC. It yields the protein CASSVRPGRASGANVLTF. This sequence joins TRBV5-1 and TRBJ2-6; D may be TRBD1 or TRBD2 (5 bases each). CDR3 size: 18 residues. CDR1 is SGHRS, CDR2 YFSETQ, per germline. V was clipped by 4 bases and J by 0 bases, with 17 bases between them.

The gene calls are TRBV19 and TRBJ2-1; D might be TRBD1 or TRBD2, each matching 6 bases. CDR1 is LNHDA, CDR2 SQIVND, per germline (reference sequence). The CDR3 runs 15 residues. The V end lost 3 bases, the J end lost 3 bases, and 12 bases lay between the germline ends. The CDR3 region is CASSMEGVFYNEQFF. CDR3 nucleotide sequence: TGTGCCAGTAGTATGGAGGGGGTATTCTACAATGAGCAGTTCTTC.

V usage is TRBV9 and J usage is TRBJ1-2, with D possibly matching TRBD1 (6 bases). This CDR3 spans 14 amino acids. Germline CDR1 SGDLS, CDR2 YYNGEE. Trimming removed 0 bases from V and 5 bases from J, with 11 bases in between. The CDR3 sequence is CASSVDRTAYGYTF. In DNA form, the CDR3 reads TGTGCCAGCAGCGTAGACCGGACAGCTTATGGCTACACCTTC. Together with reference TRBV9 and TRBJ1-2, the CDR3 gives the full variable domain: DSGVTQTPKHLITATGQRVTLRCSPRSGDLSVYWYQQSLDQGLQFLIQYYNGEERAKGNILERFSAQQFPDLHSELNLSSLELGDSALYFCASSVDRTAYGYTFGSGTRLTVV.

This chain connects TRBV29-1 to TRBJ1-4; weak D call: TRBD1 (5 bases). Germline-derived CDR1 and CDR2 are SQVTM and ANQGSEA. V was clipped by 4 bases and J by 7 bases, with 16 bases between them. CDR3 size: 14 residues. As DNA, the CDR3 is TGCAGCGTTGGGACACCCGGGAGGGGTGAAAAACTGTTTTTT. This encodes CSVGTPGRGEKLFF. Supplemented by reference TRBV29-1 and TRBJ1-4, the full variable domain reads SAVISQKPSRDICQRGTSLTIQCQVDSQVTMMFWYRQQPGQSLTLIATANQGSEATYESGFVIDKFPISRPNLTFSTLTVSNMSPEDSSIYLCSVGTPGRGEKLFFGSGTQLSVL.

CDR3 sequence reads: CASSRDLLSNQPQHF. DNA for the CDR3: TGTGCCAGCAGCCGGGACCTCCTTAGCAATCAGCCCCAGCATTTT. The chain links TRBV6-7 to TRBJ1-5; D is perhaps TRBD1 (5 bases). TRBV6-7 is an ORF, with its function uncertain. CDR3 length equals 15 residues. The V gene lost 6 bases and the J gene lost 0 bases, with 12 bases spanning the gap.

The genes are TRBV7-2 and TRBJ1-2; D is unclear. This CDR3 is 13 amino acids long. Trimming took off 3 bases at V and 7 bases at J, with 12 bases between the two ends. Germline values: CDR1 SGHTA, CDR2 FQGNSA. CDR3 amino acids: CASSFGPLGGYTF. The CDR3 nucleotides read TGTGCCAGCAGCTTCGGTCCACTCGGTGGCTACACCTTC.

This chain joins TRBV5-4 and TRBJ2-3; D may correspond to TRBD1 or TRBD2 (5 bases each). Germline V gives CDR1 SGHNT, CDR2 YYREEE (reference sequence). This CDR3 comprises 15 residues. Trimming removed 0 bases from V and 1 base from J, with 9 bases in between. Written as DNA, the CDR3 is TGTGCCAGCAGCTTGGTGGGGGTTGGCACAGATACGCAGTATTTT. Its translation is CASSLVGVGTDTQYF.

This chain uses TRBV4-1 with TRBJ2-1, with 10 bases that match TRBD2. The V gene's germline CDR1 is MGHRA and CDR2 YSYEKL. The J segment lost 8 bases and the V segment lost 1 base, leaving 8 bases of the junction unmatched. This CDR3 has 16 residues. The CDR3 nucleotides are TGCGCCAGCAGCCAAGCGGCTAGCGGGAGAAGTGATGAGCAGTTCTTC. Its translation is CASSQAASGRSDEQFF.

The chain uses TRBV7-9 and TRBJ2-7; TRBD2 matches 14 bases. The CDR3 consists of 15 residues. After removal of 5 bases from V and 6 bases from J, the junction contained 6 bases not matched to a gene. Germline CDR1 and CDR2: SEHNR and FQNEAQ (reference sequence). The CDR3 DNA follows: TGTGCCAGCAGCCCCTCGGGACTAGCGGGAGCCGAGCAGTACTTC. This gives the protein CASSPSGLAGAEQYF. The full variable domain, in which reference TRBV7-9 and TRBJ2-7 provide the parts outside the CDR3, is DTGVSQNPRHKITKRGQNVTFRCDPISEHNRLYWYRQTLGQGPEFLTYFQNEAQLEKSRLLSDRFSAERPKGSFSTLEIQRTEQGDSAMYLCASSPSGLAGAEQYFGPGTRLTVT.

This chain uses TRBV7-8 with TRBJ2-1; D assignment may be TRBD1 or TRBD2 (5 bases each). The ends were cut back, 5 bases at V and 3 bases at J, with 17 bases in the middle. The CDR3 contains 16 residues. Germline-derived CDR1 and CDR2 are SGHVS and FQNEAQ. The CDR3 region is CASSPQSSGHYNEQFF. DNA of the CDR3: TGTGCCAGCAGCCCCCAGTCCAGCGGACACTACAATGAGCAGTTCTTC.

The V and J genes are TRBV7-2 and TRBJ2-5, with 11 bases matching TRBD2. The V gene's germline CDR1 is SGHTA and CDR2 FQGNSA. The ends lost 5 bases at V and 5 bases at J; junction bases unmatched: 10. This CDR3 region has 16 residues. The CDR3 sequence: CASSPPGLAVRETQYF. CDR3 in DNA: TGTGCCAGCAGCCCCCCGGGACTAGCGGTCCGGGAGACCCAGTACTTC.